This TCR beta chain is from a study of blood T cell repertoires in COVID-19. Background on the study: Samples representing acute and convalescent COVID-19 were sourced from the United States, Italy and Spain. T cells, B-cell-depleted T cells, or PBMCs supplied cDNA or gDNA.

Authors' methods: Amplification from reference gene primers served as the basis for estimated nucleated cell counts. Measured with immunoSEQ multiplex PCR; TCRdb has only the in-frame clones, and not every one. V and J calls and clone size are given by that table; D and trimming were obtained from the DNA. Of over 150,000 clones in the sample, over 80% were seen once. V gave up 0 bases and J gave up 2 bases; unmatched junction bases: 3. Germline CDR1 reads SGHRS; CDR2 reads YFSETQ. The CDR3 has 15 residues. This clone came up a few times. The receptor was derived from a woman in her sixties who had recovered from COVID-19. V and J are TRBV5-1 and TRBJ2-5; 8 positions agree with TRBD1. What was sequenced was peripheral blood. This CDR3 is CASSLGQGLQETQYF. The DNA of the CDR3 is TGCGCCAGCAGCTTGGGACAGGGGCTACAAGAGACCCAGTACTTC.